The clone carrying this TCR beta chain showed up just once. The antigen remains unidentified. Naive CD8 cells lacked CD45RO and underwent positive selection for CCR7, leaving out terminally differentiated effector memory CD45RA+ cells. This sample was included in a study of shared clonotypes between healthy human individuals. General observations from the study: Tissue TCR repertoires likely differ from these blood-only repertoires. With few donors, the genetic and exposure-history diversity represented was limited. Rarefaction demonstrated incomplete sorted-subset sequencing despite large depth. Non-shared clonotypes had lower generation probabilities than those shared by all four donors.

CDR1 is MNHEY and CDR2 is SMNVEV in the germline V gene (reference sequence). V gave up 6 bases and J gave up 7 bases, with 19 bases separating them. There are 15 residues in the CDR3. Assay: immunoSEQ multiplex PCR; the TCRdb copy retains only in-frame clones and omits some. The sample shows some 600,000 clones, about 96% of them seen only once. The TCR sequence derives from a woman in her twenties or thirties in good health. The specimen was naive CD8+ T cells sorted from blood. This chain connects TRBV27 to TRBJ2-1, with D possibly TRBD1 on 5 matching bases. The CDR3 reads CASSPGQGLWNEQFF. The CDR3 DNA reads TGTGCCAGCAGCCCGGGCCAGGGTCTTTGGAATGAGCAGTTCTTC.